This T cell receptor (beta chain) was documented in a study of identical twins. TCRdb ran MiXCR on the 5' RACE reads and lists one entry per CDR3 protein. The sample includes around 670,000 distinct CDR3 sequences, 5.5% to 7.5% of them seen just once. The CDR3 contains 13 residues. The V and J ends lost 8 bases and 4 bases respectively, with 12 bases between them. Germline lookup yields CDR1 MNHEY and CDR2 SVGEGT. V is TRBV6-2 or TRBV6-3 and J is TRBJ2-1; D possibly corresponds to TRBD1 (6 bases). This clonotype was obtained from a man aged 18 to 35 in good health. The sequencing sample was made of naive T cells sorted from blood. The DNA for the CDR3 is TGTGCCAGCCATCCTGACAGGTACAATGAGCAGTTCTTC. Translated: CASHPDRYNEQFF.